These 10 T cell receptor beta chains originate from one sample sequenced in a study of blood T cell repertoires in COVID-19. The assay was immunoSEQ multiplex PCR, and TCRdb's table has in-frame clones only and misses some. The repertoire holds 250,000 to 400,000 clones, with 87% as singletons. Sample: peripheral blood. The receptors were gathered from a man aged 45 to 65 with active or convalescent COVID-19.

The chain is built from TRBV4-3 and TRBJ2-5; TRBD1 aligns across 7 bases. With V trimmed by 0 bases and J by 2 bases, 3 bases remained unmatched. Germline V gene data show CDR1 as LGHNA and CDR2 as YSLEER. The CDR3 has 15 amino acids. This CDR3 is CASSQDGDRQETQYF. Written as DNA, the CDR3 is TGCGCCAGCAGCCAAGATGGGGACAGACAAGAGACCCAGTACTTC.

Points on this clone: Other DNA sequences from this sample encode an identical CDR3 as well. The chain combines TRBV4-3 with TRBJ2-5, with no clear D. V lost 1 base and J lost 3, with 6 bases in between. This CDR3 is built from 13 residues. In germline, CDR1 is LGHNA, CDR2 YSLEER. CDR3 in DNA: TGCGCCAGCAGCCAAGGTCGAGAAGAGACCCAGTACTTC. This gives the protein CASSQGREETQYF.

The chain combines TRBV18 with TRBJ2-1; 15 nucleotides match TRBD2. In germline, CDR1 is KGHSH, CDR2 LQKENI. After removal of 3 bases from V and 7 bases from J, the junction contained 1 base not matched to a gene. CDR3 length: 15 residues. CDR3 loop: CASSPGTSGRNEQFF. The CDR3 nucleotides are TGTGCCAGCTCACCGGGGACTAGCGGGAGGAATGAGCAGTTCTTC. Complete variable domain (other parts from reference TRBV18 and TRBJ2-1): NAGVMQNPRHLVRRRGQEARLRCSPMKGHSHVYWYRQLPEEGLKFMVYLQKENIIDESGMPKERFSAEFPKEGPSILRIQQVVRGDSAAYFCASSPGTSGRNEQFFGPGTRLTVL.

The chain couples TRBV28 to TRBJ2-1; possibly TRBD1 for D (5 bases). There are 14 residues in the CDR3. The V end was cut by 2 bases, the J end by 2 bases, with 7 bases between. Germline CDR1 and CDR2: MDHEN and SYDVKM. For the CDR3, the DNA is TGTGCCAGCAGTTTAGGGGCCCCCTACAATGAGCAGTTCTTC. Its translation: CASSLGAPYNEQFF.

This clone came up a few times. The chain has TRBV28 and TRBJ1-2; 8 bases agree with TRBD1. Germline CDR1 MDHEN, CDR2 SYDVKM. The CDR3 sequence is 14 residues long. With V trimmed by 5 bases and J by 4 bases, 6 bases remained unmatched. Here the CDR3 reads CASSQTGGSYGYTF. The CDR3 region has the DNA TGTGCCAGCAGTCAAACAGGGGGAAGCTATGGCTACACCTTC.

The genes are TRBV4-2 and TRBJ2-4; a possible D gene is TRBD1 (7 bases). The CDR3 has 16 amino acids. Germline V gene data show CDR1 as LGHNA and CDR2 as YNFKEQ. V lost 1 base and J 13 bases, leaving 23 bases between the germline ends. CDR3 sequence: CASSQAGGTVYLRQYF. The CDR3 bases are TGTGCCAGCAGCCAAGCGGGCGGGACAGTATACCTTAGGCAGTACTTC.

This rearrangement joins TRBV6-6 to TRBJ2-5, with 8 bases matching TRBD2. V dropped 0 bases and J dropped 8; count of bases not matched to a gene: 8. The CDR3 consists of 15 residues. Germline V gives CDR1 MNHNY, CDR2 SVGAGI (reference sequence). CDR3 protein: CASSYSRLAIETQYF. The CDR3 nucleotides read TGTGCCAGCAGTTACTCGAGACTAGCGATCGAAACCCAGTACTTC.

The J gene is TRBJ1-3, the V gene TRBV6-1, with D uncertain. CDR3 length equals 15 residues. V was cut by 2 bases and J by 1 base, with 9 bases left in between. From germline, CDR1 is MNHNS and CDR2 SASEGT. The CDR3, as DNA: TGTGCCAGCAGTGAACTCGGGTTATCTGGAAACACCATATATTTT. Its protein is CASSELGLSGNTIYF.

This rearrangement joins TRBV30 to TRBJ2-3; perhaps TRBD2 as D (5 bases). This CDR3 spans 12 amino acids. Germline V lookup: CDR1 GTSNPN, CDR2 SVGIG (reference sequence). Trimming cost V 2 bases and J 4 bases, with 7 bases left between them. The CDR3 region is CAWSLSADTQYF. The CDR3 DNA reads TGTGCCTGGAGTCTTAGCGCAGATACGCAGTATTTT.

This clone was recorded once. The V call is TRBV9, the J call TRBJ2-3; 11 nucleotides match TRBD2. The CDR3 contains 13 residues. V gave up 1 base and J gave up 9 bases; unmatched junction bases: 1. CDR1 and CDR2 (germline): SGDLS, YYNGEE. CDR3 sequence: CASSVLAGGTQYF. The CDR3 nucleotides are TGTGCCAGCAGCGTACTAGCGGGGGGAACGCAGTATTTT.